The 28 T cell receptor beta chains below all came from one sample that was sequenced in a study of blood T cell repertoires in COVID-19. Profiling relied on immunoSEQ multiplex PCR, and the TCRdb table lists in-frame clones only, not all of them. The data show over 120,000 clones, with approximately 84% seen just once and approximately 40% held by the top ten. What was sequenced was peripheral blood. These TCRs come from a human donor in a cohort sampled during active COVID-19.

This rearrangement joins TRBV7-9 to TRBJ2-5; 12 bases map to TRBD2. Germline CDR1 is SEHNR and CDR2 is FQNEAQ (reference sequence). CDR3 length equals 14 residues. Trimming at V came to 5 bases and at J to 5 bases, leaving 3 bases not matched to a gene. The CDR3 region is CASSLGLAGETQYF. DNA of the CDR3: TGTGCCAGCAGCCTAGGACTAGCGGGGGAGACCCAGTACTTC.

This chain connects TRBV7-3 to TRBJ2-3; 10 nucleotides agree with TRBD1. Germline V gene sequence: CDR1 SGHTA, CDR2 FQGTGA. After removal of 4 bases from V and 4 bases from J, the junction contained 5 bases not matched to a gene. This CDR3 has 15 residues. The DNA for the CDR3 is TGTGCCAGCAGCTCCAGGACAGGGGGAGCAGATACGCAGTATTTT. This encodes CASSSRTGGADTQYF. The variable domain in full, completed from reference TRBV7-3 and TRBJ2-3, reads GAGVSQTPSNKVTEKGKYVELRCDPISGHTALYWYRQSLGQGPEFLIYFQGTGAADDSGLPNDRFFAVRPEGSVSTLKIQRTERGDSAVYLCASSSRTGGADTQYFGPGTRLTVL.

This chain uses TRBV2 with TRBJ2-1, with TRBD2 matching 8 bases. The CDR3 is 15 residues long. Germline V gene data show CDR1 as SNHLY and CDR2 as FYNNEI. Trimming removed 5 bases from V and 3 bases from J; junction bases left unmatched: 6. In DNA form, the CDR3 reads TGTGCCAGCAGTCTCGAGCGGGGGAACTACAATGAGCAGTTCTTC. This gives the protein CASSLERGNYNEQFF.

The genes are TRBV2 and TRBJ2-1; TRBD2 agrees at 15 bases. Per germline, CDR1 SNHLY and CDR2 FYNNEI. V lost 6 bases and J lost 7; bases outside the gene matches: 7. This CDR3 is 16 amino acids long. CDR3 sequence reads: CASSRGLAGGRNEQFF. The CDR3 nucleotides read TGTGCCAGCAGCCGCGGACTAGCGGGAGGGCGTAATGAGCAGTTCTTC.

The rearrangement uses TRBV18 and TRBJ2-2, with 8 nucleotides matching TRBD1. CDR3 length: 14 residues. V shed 3 bases, J shed 4 bases, and the junction held 1 base outside the gene matches. Germline-derived CDR1 and CDR2 are KGHSH and LQKENI. The CDR3 loop reads CASSPDRVTGELFF. The CDR3 region has the DNA TGTGCCAGCTCACCGGACAGGGTCACCGGGGAGCTGTTTTTT.

J is TRBJ2-2 and V is TRBV5-8, with D unresolved. There are 14 residues in the CDR3. CDR1 and CDR2 from the germline V gene are SGHTS and YDEGEE. The V and J ends lost 2 bases and 5 bases respectively, with 10 bases between them. CDR3 DNA sequence: TGTGCCAGCAGCTTCCCTGGCCGAACCGGGGAGCTGTTTTTT. Its translation is CASSFPGRTGELFF. Supplemented by reference TRBV5-8 and TRBJ2-2, the full variable domain reads EAGVTQSPTHLIKTRGQQATLRCSPISGHTSVYWYQQALGLGLQFLLWYDEGEERNRGNFPPRFSGRQFPNYSSELNVNALELEDSALYLCASSFPGRTGELFFGEGSRLTVL.

This clone was seen once. J is TRBJ2-7 and V is TRBV6-5, with 13 bases identical to TRBD2. Germline V gene data show CDR1 as MNHEY and CDR2 as SVGAGI. This CDR3 is 13 amino acids long. V shed 9 bases and J 12 bases; nucleotides not matched to a gene: 11. CDR3 region: CASSTSGGARGYF. CDR3 sequence (DNA): TGTGCCAGTTCTACTAGCGGGGGGGCCCGGGGGTACTTC.

The chain joins TRBV19 to TRBJ1-1, with D possibly being TRBD1 (5 bases). V was trimmed by 11 bases and J by 5 bases, leaving 18 bases between them. This CDR3 has 13 residues. CDR1 is LNHDA, CDR2 SQIVND, per germline (reference sequence). Here the CDR3 reads CAARRQLGTEAFF. In nucleotides, the CDR3 is TGTGCCGCCCGAAGACAGCTCGGGACTGAAGCTTTCTTT. Supplemented by reference TRBV19 and TRBJ1-1, the full variable domain reads DGGITQSPKYLFRKEGQNVTLSCEQNLNHDAMYWYRQDPGQGLRLIYYSQIVNDFQKGDIAEGYSVSREKKESFPLTVTSAQKNPTAFYLCAARRQLGTEAFFGQGTRLTVV.

To note about this clone: Other nucleotide sequences from this sample produce the same CDR3. This rearrangement joins TRBV18 to TRBJ1-2; the D gene is possibly TRBD1 (5 bases). This CDR3 spans 13 amino acids. Between the trimmed V and J ends, which lost 6 bases and 6 bases, there was a span of 14 bases. The germline V gene has CDR1 KGHSH and CDR2 LQKENI. Here the CDR3 reads CASSPLGGDGYTF. CDR3 nucleotide sequence: TGTGCCAGCTCGCCCCTCGGGGGGGATGGCTACACCTTC.

The chain is built from TRBV5-5 and TRBJ1-4, with 8 positions matching TRBD1. V lost 3 bases, J lost 2 bases, and 6 bases stayed unmatched. This CDR3 region has 16 residues. The germline V gene has CDR1 SGHKS and CDR2 YYEKEE (reference sequence). The CDR3, as DNA: TGTGCCAGCAGCTCTCGGAGGGACAGGACTAATGAAAAACTGTTTTTT. This codes for CASSSRRDRTNEKLFF.

The chain has TRBV10-3 and TRBJ2-5; tentatively, D is TRBD1 (6 bases). Trimming stripped 0 bases from V and 3 bases from J, with 11 bases between. Germline CDR1 reads ENHRY; CDR2 reads SYGVKD. CDR3 length equals 15 residues. In DNA, the CDR3 is TGTGCCATCAGTGAGTCAAGACAGGAAAAAGAGACCCAGTACTTC. This encodes CAISESRQEKETQYF.

V and J are TRBV7-3 and TRBJ2-1; tentatively, D is TRBD2 (5 bases). Deletions cut 5 bases from V and 7 bases from J, with 12 bases between. The CDR3 consists of 13 residues. Germline CDR1 and CDR2: SGHTA and FQGTGA. The chain's CDR3 is CASSAEGWNEQFF. CDR3 nucleotides: TGTGCCAGCAGCGCCGAGGGCTGGAATGAGCAGTTCTTC.

The J gene is TRBJ2-3, the V gene TRBV3-1 (or the pseudogene TRBV3-2), with 10 bases that match TRBD2. This CDR3 comprises 15 residues. Losses at the gene ends were 5 bases for V and 4 bases for J; bases not matched to a gene: 6. Germline CDR1 is LGHDT and CDR2 is YNNKEL (reference sequence). The DNA for the CDR3 is TGTGCCAGCAGCTACCAGCGGGGGGGCCCAGATACGCAGTATTTT. Translation gives CASSYQRGGPDTQYF.

The chain joins TRBV28 to TRBJ2-1, with 7 bases that match TRBD1. The germline V gene encodes CDR1 MDHEN and CDR2 SYDVKM. The CDR3 has 20 residues. J was trimmed by 4 bases and V by 5 bases; bases with no gene match: 23. The CDR3 nucleotides read TGTGCCAGCAGTCAGGAAAACCCAACTTGGGGGACAGAAGATTACAATGAGCAGTTCTTC. Translated, it gives CASSQENPTWGTEDYNEQFF.

The V gene is TRBV7-3, the J gene TRBJ2-1; 7 bases fit TRBD2. CDR3 size: 15 residues. In germline, CDR1 is SGHTA, CDR2 FQGTGA. V shed 2 bases, J shed 0 bases, and the junction held 1 base outside the gene matches. CDR3 region: CASSLRGDSYNEQFF. The CDR3 DNA sequence: TGTGCCAGCAGCTTACGGGGGGACTCCTACAATGAGCAGTTCTTC.

J is TRBJ2-1 and V is TRBV7-3, with TRBD2 identical over 8 bases. The CDR3 extends over 17 amino acids. The germline V gene encodes CDR1 SGHTA and CDR2 FQGTGA. J gave up 0 bases and V 5 bases, and 9 bases lay outside the gene matches. Here the CDR3 DNA reads TGTGCCAGCAGCAAAAGCGGGGGCCCTAGCTCCTACAATGAGCAGTTCTTC. Residues: CASSKSGGPSSYNEQFF.

The chain recombines TRBV24-1 with TRBJ2-2; the match to TRBD1 covers 7 bases. From germline, CDR1 is KGHDR and CDR2 SFDVKD. The CDR3 totals 14 residues. V was clipped by 6 bases and J by 6 bases; unmatched bases: 6. The CDR3 reads CATSKGQISGELFF. In nucleotides, the CDR3 is TGTGCCACCAGTAAGGGACAGATATCCGGGGAGCTGTTTTTT.

V is TRBV27 and J is TRBJ2-6; D is ambiguous. Trimming cost V 3 bases and J 2 bases, with 2 bases left between them. The CDR3 contains 13 residues. The germline V gene encodes CDR1 MNHEY and CDR2 SMNVEV (reference sequence). The CDR3 DNA sequence: TGTGCCAGCAGTTTTACTGGGGCCAACGTCCTGACTTTC. It yields the protein CASSFTGANVLTF.

The chain couples TRBV27 to TRBJ1-5; 7 bases agree with TRBD1. The CDR3 length is 18 residues. The V gene's germline CDR1 is MNHEY and CDR2 SMNVEV (reference sequence). V was clipped by 8 bases and J by 4 bases; unmatched bases: 20. CDR3 in amino acids: CASDRDSNPQQANQPQHF. CDR3 bases: TGTGCCAGCGACCGGGACAGCAACCCTCAGCAAGCTAATCAGCCCCAGCATTTT.

The chain carries TRBV6-5 and TRBJ1-1, with D possibly TRBD1 on 5 matching bases. Trimming removed 4 bases from V and 4 bases from J, with 13 bases in between. From germline, CDR1 is MNHEY and CDR2 SVGAGI. The CDR3 spans 14 residues. Here the CDR3 reads CASSWGGESTEAFF. CDR3 nucleotide sequence: TGTGCCAGCAGTTGGGGGGGGGAAAGCACTGAAGCTTTCTTT.

This clone was seen a handful of times. This rearrangement joins TRBV7-3 to TRBJ2-1, with a tentative D call TRBD1 (6 bases). V lost 2 bases, J lost 0 bases, and 8 bases lay in between. Germline V gene lookup returns CDR1 SGHTA and CDR2 FQGTGA. This CDR3 is 15 amino acids long. The CDR3 DNA reads as TGTGCCAGCAGCTTAGGACAGATCTCCTACAATGAGCAGTTCTTC. It yields the protein CASSLGQISYNEQFF.

The chain carries TRBV7-6 and TRBJ1-3; a possible D gene is TRBD1 (6 bases). Trimming cost V 1 base and J 2 bases, with 15 bases left between them. This CDR3 comprises 17 residues. Germline values: CDR1 SGHVS, CDR2 FNYEAQ. This CDR3 is CASSLGAQGWAGNTIYF. CDR3 nucleotide sequence: TGTGCCAGCAGCTTAGGGGCACAGGGCTGGGCTGGAAACACCATATATTTT.

CDR3 in amino acids: CASNEGQGHTYEQYF. CDR3 coding DNA: TGTGCCAGCAACGAGGGACAGGGGCACACCTACGAGCAGTACTTC. The V call is TRBV6-5, the J call TRBJ2-7; 10 bases line up with TRBD1. The V gene's germline CDR1 is MNHEY and CDR2 SVGAGI. V trimming: 7 bases; J trimming: 2 bases; junction bases outside the gene matches: 8. This CDR3 contains 15 residues.

The chain couples TRBV19 to TRBJ1-1; the D gene is possibly TRBD1 (6 bases). Trimming pared 1 base from V and 12 bases from J, leaving 18 bases between. Germline-derived CDR1 and CDR2 are LNHDA and SQIVND (reference sequence). The CDR3 extends over 14 amino acids. The DNA for the CDR3 is TGTGCCAGTAGTATAGTAGAGGGCAGGGGCAAAACTTTCTTT. The encoded protein is CASSIVEGRGKTFF.

The gene calls are TRBV6-5 and TRBJ1-4; D gene unclear. Trimming shortened V by 5 bases and J by 4 bases, and 5 bases separated the two germline ends. This CDR3 is 12 amino acids long. Germline V gene lookup returns CDR1 MNHEY and CDR2 SVGAGI. CDR3 region: CASSPNNEKLFF. CDR3 nucleotides: TGTGCCAGCAGTCCCAATAATGAAAAACTGTTTTTT.

This clone is a singleton in its sample. This chain links TRBV11-3 with TRBJ1-1; TRBD1 might be the D (6 bases). Germline V gives CDR1 SGHNT, CDR2 YENEEA. Between the trimmed V and J ends, which lost 3 bases and 1 base, there was a span of 9 bases. This CDR3 contains 14 residues. The CDR3 loop reads CASSLQGTNTEAFF. The CDR3 DNA sequence: TGTGCCAGCAGCTTGCAGGGGACGAACACTGAAGCTTTCTTT.

V gene TRBV7-6 combines with J gene TRBJ1-1; the D gene is possibly TRBD1 (5 bases). Trimming cost V 5 bases and J 1 base, with 14 bases left between them. This CDR3 comprises 15 residues. Germline CDR1 SGHVS, CDR2 FNYEAQ. DNA for the CDR3: TGTGCCAGCAGCAGACCTGGGGGGGGGAACACTGAAGCTTTCTTT. This sequence encodes CASSRPGGGNTEAFF.

The genes are TRBV2 and TRBJ1-2; D not resolved. Germline V CDR1 and CDR2: SNHLY, FYNNEI. The CDR3 length is 13 residues. V lost 3 bases, J lost 4 bases, and 9 bases lay in between. In nucleotides, the CDR3 is TGTGCCAGCAGTGACGACATCTCCTATGGCTACACCTTC. It specifies CASSDDISYGYTF.